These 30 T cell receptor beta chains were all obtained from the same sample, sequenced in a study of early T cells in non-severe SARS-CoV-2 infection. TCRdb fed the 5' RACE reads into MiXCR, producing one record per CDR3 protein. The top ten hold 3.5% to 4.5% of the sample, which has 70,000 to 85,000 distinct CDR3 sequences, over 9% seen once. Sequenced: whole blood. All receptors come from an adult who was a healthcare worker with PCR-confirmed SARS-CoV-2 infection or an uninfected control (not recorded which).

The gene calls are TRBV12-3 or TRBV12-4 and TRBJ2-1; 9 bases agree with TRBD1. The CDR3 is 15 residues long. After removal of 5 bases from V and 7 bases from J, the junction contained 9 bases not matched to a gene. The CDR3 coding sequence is TGTGCCAGCAGTACAGGGGGCACCACTGGTAATGAGCAGTTCTTC. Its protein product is CASSTGGTTGNEQFF.

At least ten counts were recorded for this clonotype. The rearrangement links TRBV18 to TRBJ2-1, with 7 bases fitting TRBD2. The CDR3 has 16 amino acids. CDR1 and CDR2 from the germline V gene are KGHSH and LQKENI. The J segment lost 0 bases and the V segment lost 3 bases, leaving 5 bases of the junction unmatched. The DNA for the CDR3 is TGTGCCAGCTCACCGCCTAGCGGCGGCTCCTACAATGAGCAGTTCTTC. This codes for CASSPPSGGSYNEQFF.

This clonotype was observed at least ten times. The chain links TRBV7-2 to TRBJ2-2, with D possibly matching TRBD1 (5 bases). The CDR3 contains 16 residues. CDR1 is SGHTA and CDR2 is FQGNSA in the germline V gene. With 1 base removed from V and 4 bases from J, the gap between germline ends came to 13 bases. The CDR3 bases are TGTGCCAGCAGCTTAGGAGCAGGGTGGGGCACCGGGGAGCTGTTTTTT. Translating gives CASSLGAGWGTGELFF.

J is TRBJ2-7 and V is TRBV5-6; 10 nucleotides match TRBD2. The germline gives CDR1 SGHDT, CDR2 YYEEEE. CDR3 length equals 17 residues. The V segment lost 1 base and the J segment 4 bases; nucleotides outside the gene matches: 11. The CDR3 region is CASSLYLSGRERYEQYF. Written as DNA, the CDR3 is TGTGCCAGCAGCTTGTATCTCAGCGGGAGGGAACGGTACGAGCAGTACTTC.

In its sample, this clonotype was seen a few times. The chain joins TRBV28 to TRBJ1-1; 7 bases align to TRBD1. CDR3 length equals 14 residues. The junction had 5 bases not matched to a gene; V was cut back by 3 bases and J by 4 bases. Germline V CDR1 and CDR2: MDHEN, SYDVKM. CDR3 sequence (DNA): TGTGCCAGCAGTTTGACAGGGAAGGGCACTGAAGCTTTCTTT. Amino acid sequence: CASSLTGKGTEAFF.

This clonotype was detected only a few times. The CDR3 sequence: CSARDARLGADTQYF. The CDR3 nucleotides read TGCAGTGCTAGAGATGCTCGACTAGGGGCAGATACGCAGTATTTT. J is TRBJ2-3 and V is TRBV20-1; D may be TRBD2 (6 bases). This CDR3 has 15 residues. CDR1 is DFQATT and CDR2 is SNEGSKA in the germline V gene (reference sequence). Trimming cost V 0 bases and J 4 bases, with 14 bases left between them.

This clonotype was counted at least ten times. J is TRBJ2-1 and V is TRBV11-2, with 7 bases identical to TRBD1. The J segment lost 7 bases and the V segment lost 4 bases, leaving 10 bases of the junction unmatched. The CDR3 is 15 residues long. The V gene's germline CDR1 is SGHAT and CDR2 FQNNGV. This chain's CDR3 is CASSSGQPTRNEQFF. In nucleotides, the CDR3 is TGTGCCAGCAGCTCGGGACAGCCCACGAGGAATGAGCAGTTCTTC.

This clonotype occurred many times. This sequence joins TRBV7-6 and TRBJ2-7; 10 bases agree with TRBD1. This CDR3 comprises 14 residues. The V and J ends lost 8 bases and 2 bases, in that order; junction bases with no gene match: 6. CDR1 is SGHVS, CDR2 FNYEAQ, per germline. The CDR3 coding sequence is TGTGCCAGCGCACCCGGGACAGGGGCCTACGAGCAGTACTTC. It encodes CASAPGTGAYEQYF.

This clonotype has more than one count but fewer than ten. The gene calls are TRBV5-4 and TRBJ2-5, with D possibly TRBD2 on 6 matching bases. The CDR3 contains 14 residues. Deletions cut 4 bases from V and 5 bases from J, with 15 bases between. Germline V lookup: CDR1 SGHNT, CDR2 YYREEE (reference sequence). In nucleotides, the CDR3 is TGTGCCAGCAGCACTGGTGGAGGGCGTGAGACCCAGTACTTC. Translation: CASSTGGGRETQYF.

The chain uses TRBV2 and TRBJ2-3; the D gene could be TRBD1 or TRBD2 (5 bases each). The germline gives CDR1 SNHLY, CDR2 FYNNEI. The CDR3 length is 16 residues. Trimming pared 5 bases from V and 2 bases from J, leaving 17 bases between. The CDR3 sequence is CASSPRSGGFTDTQYF. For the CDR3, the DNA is TGTGCCAGCAGTCCTAGGTCTGGGGGATTCACAGATACGCAGTATTTT.

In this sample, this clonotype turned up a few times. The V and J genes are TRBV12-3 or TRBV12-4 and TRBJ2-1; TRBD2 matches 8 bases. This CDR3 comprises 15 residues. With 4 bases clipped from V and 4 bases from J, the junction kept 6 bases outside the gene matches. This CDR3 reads CASSSSGSRYNEQFF. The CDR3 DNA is TGTGCCAGCAGTTCAAGCGGGAGTAGGTACAATGAGCAGTTCTTC.

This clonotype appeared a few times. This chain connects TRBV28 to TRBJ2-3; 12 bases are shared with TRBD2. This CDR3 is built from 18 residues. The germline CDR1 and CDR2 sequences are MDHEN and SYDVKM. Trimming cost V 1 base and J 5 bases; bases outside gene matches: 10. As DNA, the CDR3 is TGTGCCAGCAGTTTATCAGTCCGACTAGCGGGAGACGGAGATACGCAGTATTTT. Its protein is CASSLSVRLAGDGDTQYF.

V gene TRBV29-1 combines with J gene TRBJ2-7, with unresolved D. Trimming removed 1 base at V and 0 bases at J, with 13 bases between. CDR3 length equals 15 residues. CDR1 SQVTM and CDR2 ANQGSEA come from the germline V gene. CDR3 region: CSVEVPRKYSYEQYF. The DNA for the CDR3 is TGCAGCGTTGAAGTCCCAAGAAAGTACTCCTACGAGCAGTACTTC.

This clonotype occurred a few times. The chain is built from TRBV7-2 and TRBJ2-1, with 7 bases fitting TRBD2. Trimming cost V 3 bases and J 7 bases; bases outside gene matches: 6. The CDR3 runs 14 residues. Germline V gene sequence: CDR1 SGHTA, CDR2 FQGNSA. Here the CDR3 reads CASSFQAGINEQFF. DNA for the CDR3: TGTGCCAGCAGCTTTCAAGCGGGGATAAATGAGCAGTTCTTC.

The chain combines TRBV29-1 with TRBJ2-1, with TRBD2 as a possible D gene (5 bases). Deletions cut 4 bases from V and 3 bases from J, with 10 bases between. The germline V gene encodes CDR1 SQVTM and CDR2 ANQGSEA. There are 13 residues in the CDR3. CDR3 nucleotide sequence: TGCAGCGTTGCAGCGGACTTCTACAATGAGCAGTTCTTC. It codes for CSVAADFYNEQFF.

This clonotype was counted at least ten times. CDR3 amino acids: CASSLPRGPLAGGFTGELFF. Here the CDR3 DNA reads TGTGCCAGCAGCCTTCCCCGGGGGCCACTAGCGGGAGGATTCACCGGGGAGCTGTTTTTT. This chain joins TRBV28 and TRBJ2-2; 12 bases match TRBD2. CDR3 size: 20 residues. The V segment lost 6 bases and the J segment 4 bases; nucleotides outside the gene matches: 18. CDR1 MDHEN and CDR2 SYDVKM come from the germline V gene.

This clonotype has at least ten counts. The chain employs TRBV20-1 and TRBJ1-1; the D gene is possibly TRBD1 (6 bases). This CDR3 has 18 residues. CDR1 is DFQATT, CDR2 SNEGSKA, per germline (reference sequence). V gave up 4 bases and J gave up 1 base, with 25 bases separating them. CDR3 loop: CSAKSPFTSGVGNTEAFF. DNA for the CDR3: TGCAGTGCTAAATCTCCTTTCACATCAGGGGTAGGGAACACTGAAGCTTTCTTT.

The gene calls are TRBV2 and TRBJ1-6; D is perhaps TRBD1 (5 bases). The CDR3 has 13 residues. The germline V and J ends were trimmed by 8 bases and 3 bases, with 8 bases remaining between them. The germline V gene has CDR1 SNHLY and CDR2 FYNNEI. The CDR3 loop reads CASRRGYNSPLHF. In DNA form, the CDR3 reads TGTGCCAGCCGGAGGGGCTATAATTCACCCCTCCACTTT.

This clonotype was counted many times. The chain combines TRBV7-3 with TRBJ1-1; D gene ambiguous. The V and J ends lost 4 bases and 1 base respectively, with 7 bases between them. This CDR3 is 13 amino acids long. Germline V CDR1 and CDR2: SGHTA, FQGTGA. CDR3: CASSWEANTEAFF. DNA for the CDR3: TGTGCCAGCAGCTGGGAGGCGAACACTGAAGCTTTCTTT.

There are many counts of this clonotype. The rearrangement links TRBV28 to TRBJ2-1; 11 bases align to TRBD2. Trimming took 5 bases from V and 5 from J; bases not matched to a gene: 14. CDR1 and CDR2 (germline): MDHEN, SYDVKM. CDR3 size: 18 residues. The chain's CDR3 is CASSPLWLAGGRDNEQFF. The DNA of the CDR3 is TGTGCCAGCAGTCCCCTATGGCTAGCGGGAGGCCGGGACAATGAGCAGTTCTTC.

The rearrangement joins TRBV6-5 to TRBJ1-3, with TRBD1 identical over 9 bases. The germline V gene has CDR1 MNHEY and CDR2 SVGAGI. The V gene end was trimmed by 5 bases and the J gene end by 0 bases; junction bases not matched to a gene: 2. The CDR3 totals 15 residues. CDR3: CASSRDRASGNTIYF. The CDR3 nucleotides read TGTGCCAGCAGTAGGGACAGGGCCTCTGGAAACACCATATATTTT.

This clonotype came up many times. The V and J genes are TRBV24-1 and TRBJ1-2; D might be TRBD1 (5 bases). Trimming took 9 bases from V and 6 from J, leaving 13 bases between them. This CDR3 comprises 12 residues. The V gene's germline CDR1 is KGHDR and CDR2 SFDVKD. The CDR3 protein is CATRDEGNGYTF. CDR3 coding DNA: TGTGCCACCCGGGACGAGGGAAATGGCTACACCTTC.

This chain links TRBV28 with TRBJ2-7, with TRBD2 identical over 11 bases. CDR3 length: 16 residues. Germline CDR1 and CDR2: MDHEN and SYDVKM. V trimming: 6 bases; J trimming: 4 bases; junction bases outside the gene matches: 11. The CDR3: CASSLKPGLAAYEQYF. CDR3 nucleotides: TGTGCCAGCAGCCTGAAACCGGGACTAGCGGCATACGAGCAGTACTTC.

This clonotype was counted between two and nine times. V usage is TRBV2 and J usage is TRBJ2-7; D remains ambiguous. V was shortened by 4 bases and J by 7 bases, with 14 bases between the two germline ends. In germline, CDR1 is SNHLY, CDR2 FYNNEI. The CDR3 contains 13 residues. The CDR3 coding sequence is TGTGCCAGCAGTGTAGGGCCTCGGTTAGAGCAGTACTTC. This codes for CASSVGPRLEQYF.

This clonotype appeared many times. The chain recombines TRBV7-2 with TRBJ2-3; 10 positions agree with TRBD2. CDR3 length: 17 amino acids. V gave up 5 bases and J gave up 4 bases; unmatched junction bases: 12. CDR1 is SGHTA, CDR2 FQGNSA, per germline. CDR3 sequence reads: CASSPSSGRAASDTQYF. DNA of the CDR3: TGTGCCAGCAGCCCGTCCAGCGGGAGGGCCGCCTCAGATACGCAGTATTTT.

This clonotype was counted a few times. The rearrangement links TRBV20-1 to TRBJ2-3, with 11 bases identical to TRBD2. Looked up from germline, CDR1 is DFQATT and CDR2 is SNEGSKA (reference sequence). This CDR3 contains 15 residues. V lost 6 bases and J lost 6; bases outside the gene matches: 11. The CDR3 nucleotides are TGCAGTGCGCTAGGGACTAGCGGTCCCAGTGATACGCAGTATTTT. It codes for CSALGTSGPSDTQYF.

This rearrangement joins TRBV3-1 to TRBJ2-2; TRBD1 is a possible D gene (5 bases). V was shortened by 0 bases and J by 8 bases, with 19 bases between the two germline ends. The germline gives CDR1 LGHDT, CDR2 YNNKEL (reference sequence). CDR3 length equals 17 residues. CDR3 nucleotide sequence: TGTGCCAGCAGCCAAGATTGGGGCCAGCGTACACCGGGGGAGCTGTTTTTT. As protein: CASSQDWGQRTPGELFF.

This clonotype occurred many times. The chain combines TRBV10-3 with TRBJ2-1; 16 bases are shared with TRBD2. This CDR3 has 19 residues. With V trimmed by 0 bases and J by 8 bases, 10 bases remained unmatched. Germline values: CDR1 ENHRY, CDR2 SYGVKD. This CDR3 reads CAISESGLAGGPEGDEQFF. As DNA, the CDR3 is TGTGCCATCAGTGAGTCGGGACTAGCGGGAGGGCCCGAGGGAGATGAGCAGTTCTTC.

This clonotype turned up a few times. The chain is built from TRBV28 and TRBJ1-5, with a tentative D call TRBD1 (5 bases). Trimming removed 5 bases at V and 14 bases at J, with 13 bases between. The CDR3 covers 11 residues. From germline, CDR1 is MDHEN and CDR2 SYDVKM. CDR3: CASSRGTAEHF. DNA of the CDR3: TGTGCCAGCAGTCGCGGGACGGCCGAGCATTTT.

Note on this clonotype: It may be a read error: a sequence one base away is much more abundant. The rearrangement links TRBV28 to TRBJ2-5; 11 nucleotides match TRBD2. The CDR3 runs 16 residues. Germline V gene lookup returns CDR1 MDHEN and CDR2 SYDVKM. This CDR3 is CVSSYPGLAVQETQYF. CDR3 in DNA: TGTGTCAGCAGCTACCCGGGACTAGCGGTTCAAGAGACCCAGTACTTC.